The next 23 T cell receptor beta chains were all read from a single sample in a study of glioma-infiltrating T cells after dendritic cell vaccination. Noted time point: after dendritic cell vaccination, including at tumor progression/relapse. Only in-frame clones appear in the TCRdb table, and some are missing; sequencing was by immunoSEQ multiplex PCR. The sample lists 90,000 to 110,000 clones, around 90% occurring once. Sequences were derived from blood, sampled after dendritic cell vaccination. These receptors were taken from a human donor with glioblastoma.

This chain uses TRBV29-1 with TRBJ1-4; D gene ambiguous. V gave up 6 bases and J gave up 8 bases, with 16 bases separating them. There are 13 residues in the CDR3. The germline CDR1 and CDR2 sequences are SQVTM and ANQGSEA. DNA for the CDR3: TGCAGCGTCGCCGTTAAGGGAGGCGAAAAACTGTTTTTT. Its protein product is CSVAVKGGEKLFF.

This chain joins TRBV18 and TRBJ1-5; TRBD1 matches 8 bases. CDR1 and CDR2 from the germline V gene are KGHSH and LQKENI. Losses at the gene ends were 5 bases for V and 1 base for J; bases not matched to a gene: 10. This CDR3 has 17 residues. The CDR3, as DNA: TGTGCCAGCTCATCACAGGGGGGGACTTCGAGCAATCAGCCCCAGCATTTT. Its translation is CASSSQGGTSSNQPQHF.

CDR3 loop: CASSLSGDSYEQYF. CDR3 DNA sequence: TGTGCCAGCAGTTTATCGGGAGACTCCTACGAGCAGTACTTC. The chain joins TRBV27 to TRBJ2-7; possibly TRBD2 for D (5 bases). This CDR3 is 14 amino acids long. V was clipped by 0 bases and J by 0 bases, with 6 bases between them. Germline V gene data show CDR1 as MNHEY and CDR2 as SMNVEV (reference sequence).

The genes are TRBV9 and TRBJ1-2; no firm D call. CDR3 length: 13 amino acids. From germline, CDR1 is SGDLS and CDR2 YYNGEE. Trimming took 4 bases from V and 8 from J, leaving 15 bases between them. DNA for the CDR3: TGTGCCAGCAGCTCCAGTCCACGCCCGGGCTACACCTTC. The encoded protein is CASSSSPRPGYTF.

The chain has TRBV2 and TRBJ1-3; D is unclear. The CDR3 covers 15 residues. Trimming removed 4 bases at V and 0 bases at J, with 10 bases between. Germline V lookup: CDR1 SNHLY, CDR2 FYNNEI. Here the CDR3 reads CASSAGLNSGNTIYF. DNA of the CDR3: TGTGCCAGCAGTGCGGGGTTAAACTCTGGAAACACCATATATTTT. The whole variable domain, remainder taken from reference TRBV2 and TRBJ1-3, is EPEVTQTPSHQVTQMGQEVILRCVPISNHLYFYWYRQILGQKVEFLVSFYNNEISEKSEIFDDQFSVERPDGSNFTLKIRSTKLEDSAMYFCASSAGLNSGNTIYFGEGSWLTVV.

This clone has more than one count but fewer than ten. Other DNA sequences in this sample translate to the same CDR3. The rearrangement uses TRBV7-9 and TRBJ1-2; 7 bases agree with TRBD1. Trimming cost V 3 bases and J 2 bases; bases outside gene matches: 3. Germline V CDR1 and CDR2: SEHNR, FQNEAQ (reference sequence). This CDR3 has 14 residues. The CDR3 DNA follows: TGTGCCAGCAGCTTGGGGACAGCAAACTATGGCTACACCTTC. As protein: CASSLGTANYGYTF.

A remark on this clone: One end of the junction varies from germline; a read error may be responsible. The V and J genes are TRBV2 and TRBJ2-7; 7 bases fit TRBD2. This CDR3 contains 15 residues. Germline CDR1 and CDR2: SNHLY and FYNNEI. For the CDR3, the DNA is TGTGCCAGCAGTGAAGAGGGCAGCGGGATTACGACCGGGAACTTC. Translating gives CASSEEGSGITTGNF.

A remark on this clone: The junction and the germline gene differ at one end; a read error may be behind it. The chain has TRBV4-1 and TRBJ2-1; 10 bases are shared with TRBD2. The CDR3 has 15 residues. Germline CDR1 reads MGHRA; CDR2 reads YSYEKL. The CDR3 bases are TGCGCCAGCAGCCAAGAAGTAGGCCTAGCGGGGGATGAGATCTTC. Its translation is CASSQEVGLAGDEIF.

This chain joins TRBV7-8 and TRBJ2-3; 9 bases agree with TRBD2. Germline V lookup: CDR1 SGHVS, CDR2 FQNEAQ. V trimming: 0 bases; J trimming: 3 bases; junction bases outside the gene matches: 4. The CDR3 consists of 16 residues. The CDR3 bases are TGTGCCAGCAGCTTAGCCGGAGCGGGAGGTACAGATACGCAGTATTTT. Its translation: CASSLAGAGGTDTQYF.

The chain has TRBV29-1 and TRBJ2-2; a weak D match, TRBD1 (5 bases). V lost 4 bases and J lost 8, with 23 bases in between. The V gene's germline CDR1 is SQVTM and CDR2 ANQGSEA. This CDR3 has 16 amino acids. CDR3 bases: TGCAGCGTTGCCAGTGGGGTGGGAAGGGGCTCTGGGGAGCTGTTTTTT. It specifies CSVASGVGRGSGELFF.

CDR3 loop: CASSLGQGNNSPLHF. For the CDR3, the DNA is TGCGCCAGCAGCTTGGGACAGGGGAATAATTCACCCCTCCACTTT. The J gene is TRBJ1-6, the V gene TRBV5-1; 8 positions agree with TRBD1. Germline CDR1 SGHRS, CDR2 YFSETQ. V dropped 0 bases and J dropped 5; count of bases not matched to a gene: 1. The CDR3 length is 15 residues.

This sequence joins TRBV27 and TRBJ2-5; D may be TRBD2 (5 bases). Per the germline V gene, CDR1 is MNHEY and CDR2 is SMNVEV (reference sequence). The CDR3 runs 15 residues. Between the trimmed V and J ends, which lost 5 bases and 2 bases, there was a span of 15 bases. The DNA of the CDR3 is TGTGCCAGCAGTCACACTCGCGGGCAGCAAGAGACCCAGTACTTC. Encoded protein: CASSHTRGQQETQYF.

This rearrangement joins TRBV19 to TRBJ1-4; a weak D match, TRBD1 (6 bases). V lost 7 bases to trimming and J lost 11 bases, with 23 bases between them. Germline CDR1 is LNHDA and CDR2 is SQIVND (reference sequence). CDR3 length: 15 residues. The CDR3 sequence is CASMSKGISGVKLFF. Written as DNA, the CDR3 is TGTGCCAGTATGAGTAAAGGGATCTCAGGGGTGAAACTGTTTTTT.

The V and J genes are TRBV9 and TRBJ2-1; 9 bases fit TRBD2. In germline, CDR1 is SGDLS, CDR2 YYNGEE. The CDR3 extends over 17 amino acids. V was pared by 3 bases and J by 8 bases, with 15 bases of the junction left unmatched. This CDR3 is CASSGGRSGGPLYEQFF. The CDR3 nucleotides are TGTGCCAGCAGCGGTGGGAGGAGCGGGGGGCCCCTCTATGAGCAGTTCTTC.

As regards this clone: Other DNA sequences in the sample encode the same CDR3. The J gene is TRBJ1-2, the V gene TRBV6-5, with 7 bases that match TRBD1. Germline loops: CDR1 MNHEY, CDR2 SVGAGI. There are 12 residues in the CDR3. The junction had 6 bases not matched to a gene; V was cut back by 6 bases and J by 8 bases. CDR3 coding DNA: TGTGCCAGCAGGACAGGGAGGAGGGGCTACACCTTC. It is translated as CASRTGRRGYTF.

J is TRBJ1-1 and V is TRBV7-9; D remains unclear. Germline V gives CDR1 SEHNR, CDR2 FQNEAQ (reference sequence). The V end was cut by 5 bases, the J end by 6 bases, with 7 bases between. The CDR3 totals 11 residues. As DNA, the CDR3 is TGTGCCAGCAGCCGGGAGCCTGAAGCTTTCTTT. This gives the protein CASSREPEAFF. Full variable domain (rest looked up from reference TRBV7-9 and TRBJ1-1): DTGVSQNPRHKITKRGQNVTFRCDPISEHNRLYWYRQTLGQGPEFLTYFQNEAQLEKSRLLSDRFSAERPKGSFSTLEIQRTEQGDSAMYLCASSREPEAFFGQGTRLTVV.

This chain uses TRBV5-1 with TRBJ1-2; no clear D gene. In germline, CDR1 is SGHRS, CDR2 YFSETQ. The V end lost 4 bases, the J end lost 3 bases, and 7 bases lay between the germline ends. The CDR3 loop spans 12 amino acids. The CDR3 DNA reads as TGCGCCAGCAGCATAGACTACTATGGCTACACCTTC. It encodes CASSIDYYGYTF.

This clone has just a few counts. V usage is TRBV6-1 and J usage is TRBJ2-5, with 10 bases aligning to TRBD1. The CDR3 is 14 amino acids. V shed 3 bases, J shed 5 bases, and the junction held 3 bases outside the gene matches. The germline V gene encodes CDR1 MNHNS and CDR2 SASEGT. The CDR3 is CASSEGTGVETQYF. As DNA, the CDR3 is TGTGCCAGCAGTGAGGGGACAGGGGTGGAGACCCAGTACTTC.

This clone was detected once. This chain links TRBV11-3 with TRBJ2-3; TRBD2 aligns across 8 bases. The germline CDR1 and CDR2 sequences are SGHNT and YENEEA. The CDR3 covers 13 residues. With V trimmed by 5 bases and J by 4 bases, 2 bases remained unmatched. CDR3 residues: CASSRGGPDTQYF. The CDR3, as DNA: TGTGCCAGCAGCCGGGGGGGGCCAGATACGCAGTATTTT.

The chain carries TRBV2 and TRBJ2-5; TRBD2 aligns across 8 bases. This CDR3 is 15 amino acids long. In germline, CDR1 is SNHLY, CDR2 FYNNEI. CDR3 coding DNA: TGTGCTCTCCGAGAGGGTCTAGCGGGTCAAGAGACCCAGTACTTC. It yields the protein CALREGLAGQETQYF.

CDR3 loop: CASNALDNQPQHF. The CDR3 nucleotides are TGTGCCAGTAACGCGCTAGACAATCAGCCCCAGCATTTT. The chain combines TRBV2 with TRBJ1-5, with D unclear. CDR1 and CDR2 (germline): SNHLY, FYNNEI. V lost 9 bases and J lost 3, with 12 bases in between. This CDR3 region has 13 residues.

This chain uses TRBV4-2 with TRBJ2-5; 10 bases fit TRBD2. Per germline, CDR1 LGHNA and CDR2 YNFKEQ. CDR3 length: 15 residues. Germline trimming cut 1 base from V and 4 bases from J; bases unmatched to any gene: 3. The CDR3 DNA reads as TGTGCCAGCAGCCAAGGAGCGGGGGGGCTAGAGACCCAGTACTTC. Translated: CASSQGAGGLETQYF.

This sequence joins TRBV30 and TRBJ2-1; no clear D gene. Germline V gene data show CDR1 as GTSNPN and CDR2 as SVGIG (reference sequence). CDR3 length: 13 residues. The V gene lost 1 base and the J gene lost 8 bases, with 12 bases spanning the gap. CDR3 bases: TGTGCCTGGAGTGGCCGCCCCGAGGATGAGCAGTTCTTC. It yields the protein CAWSGRPEDEQFF. The variable domain in full, completed from reference TRBV30 and TRBJ2-1, reads SQTIHQWPATLVQPVGSPLSLECTVEGTSNPNLYWYRQAAGRGLQLLFYSVGIGQISSEVPQNLSASRPQDRQFILSSKKLLLSDSGFYLCAWSGRPEDEQFFGPGTRLTVL.